Listed below are T cell receptor beta chains from one sample, sequenced in a study of blood T cells in healthy people across ages. One entry per CDR3 protein, called by TCRdb with MiXCR from the 5' RACE reads. The table includes over 1,500,000 distinct CDR3 sequences, more than 35% detected once. Input material: blood. All receptors come from a human donor in good health. Both conserved end residues are trimmed from each CDR3. The D gene is left open where the match is weak.

d_gene,j_gene,v_gene,CDR3aa
.,TRBJ2-7,TRBV3-1,ASSQRPESPQY
TRBD1,TRBJ2-2,TRBV7-3,ASSLDRGSGELF
.,TRBJ2-5,TRBV5-1,ASSLEGFRETQY
TRBD2,TRBJ2-1,TRBV20-1,SARVRGGYEQF
.,TRBJ1-2,TRBV19,ASRPDQDGYT
.,TRBJ2-7,TRBV5-1,ASSLELTKVVEQY
.,TRBJ1-1,TRBV7-2,ASSLVGRVSTEAF
.,.,TRBV15,ATSNPHKYQETQY
.,TRBJ2-7,TRBV6-5,ASRESGGPYEQY
.,TRBJ2-7,TRBV7-2,ASSSQMDSPYEQY
TRBD2,TRBJ2-2,TRBV4-3,ASSQEQLAGAANTGELF
.,TRBJ2-7,TRBV29-1,SVGGSNYEQY
.,.,TRBV29-1,SVEGNRPYEQY
.,TRBJ1-1,TRBV5-7,ASSLAPGGDSRRTEAF
.,TRBJ2-5,TRBV5-4,ASKRRWGAQETQY
TRBD1,TRBJ1-6,TRBV20-1,SATRSTGNNSPLH
TRBD1,TRBJ1-4,TRBV20-1,SAPGQGNEKLF
.,TRBJ1-1,TRBV29-1,SGRDLDTEAF
.,TRBJ2-7,TRBV20-1,SASSRMTGEQY
TRBD2,TRBJ2-3,TRBV28,ASSLTQRGTTDTQY
.,TRBJ2-5,TRBV28,ASTKRRGAYQETQY
.,TRBJ2-1,TRBV7-8,ASSPLSRYNEQF
.,TRBJ2-7,TRBV5-8,ASSRALYEQY
.,TRBJ1-5,TRBV28,ASTCETVRGPQH